These 20 T cell receptor beta chains originate from one sample sequenced in a study of human T cells and chemical hapten exposure. TCRdb re-called the RACE reads through MiXCR, storing one row per CDR3 protein. The sample lists fewer than 40,000 distinct CDR3 sequences, roughly 13% occurring once. Time point reported: patch test 3, about 24 weeks after DPC sensitization. Treatment here: therapeutic diphenylcyclopropenone sensitization with weekly scalp DPC. Unfractionated whole blood was the source from which total RNA was extracted. The sequencing here drew on whole blood, taken in connection with sensitization to the hapten diphenylcyclopropenone (DPC). The source is a middle-aged woman with alopecia areata. Some clones in this sample may be carry-over from other donors' samples.

Concerning this clonotype itself: Its ends do not fully match the called genes, so a read error is possible. CDR3 nucleotide sequence: TGTGCTAGCAGCCTGCCCCAGGTCGGAGAGACCCAGTACTTC. It yields the protein CASSLPQVGETQYF. The gene calls are TRBV28 and TRBJ2-5; D not resolved. CDR3 length equals 14 residues. Germline V gene lookup returns CDR1 MDHEN and CDR2 SYDVKM.

This clonotype showed up many times. The CDR3 coding sequence is TGTGCCTCCAGGGGGCCAGACAGGATTCAAAATTCACCCCTCCACTTT. Translating it yields CASRGPDRIQNSPLHF. The chain couples TRBV19 to TRBJ1-6, with 8 bases that match TRBD1. The CDR3 totals 16 residues. The germline V gene encodes CDR1 LNHDA and CDR2 SQIVND (reference sequence). V lost 11 bases and J lost 7; bases outside the gene matches: 16.

In this sample, this clonotype turned up a few times. The rearrangement joins TRBV5-1 to TRBJ2-2; possibly TRBD1 or TRBD2 for D (5 bases each). V was pared by 1 base and J by 2 bases, with 9 bases between. The CDR3 is made up of 15 amino acids. Germline V CDR1 and CDR2: SGHRS, YFSETQ. The CDR3 protein is CASSLSGRNTGELFF. The CDR3 nucleotides read TGCGCCAGCAGCTTGTCAGGGAGAAACACCGGGGAGCTGTTTTTT. The full variable domain, rest sourced from reference TRBV5-1 and TRBJ2-2, is KAGVTQTPRYLIKTRGQQVTLSCSPISGHRSVSWYQQTPGQGLQFLFEYFSETQRNKGNFPGRFSGRQFSNSRSEMNVSTLELGDSALYLCASSLSGRNTGELFFGEGSRLTVL.

This clonotype was counted at least ten times. The genes are TRBV7-2 and TRBJ2-3; D gene ambiguous. Germline loops: CDR1 SGHTA, CDR2 FQGNSA. V lost 2 bases and J lost 4, with 4 bases in between. The CDR3 length is 12 residues. DNA for the CDR3: TGTGCCAGCAGCTTATGGGCAGATACGCAGTATTTT. Translation gives CASSLWADTQYF. The variable domain in full, completed from reference TRBV7-2 and TRBJ2-3, reads GAGVSQSPSNKVTEKGKDVELRCDPISGHTALYWYRQSLGQGLEFLIYFQGNSAPDKSGLPSDRFSAERTGGSVSTLTIQRTQQEDSAVYLCASSLWADTQYFGPGTRLTVL.

V usage is TRBV18 and J usage is TRBJ2-5; D gene unclear. Trimming left V 6 bases short and J 5 bases short, with 7 bases between. This CDR3 is 11 amino acids long. Germline assignment: CDR1 KGHSH and CDR2 LQKENI. The CDR3 reads CASSRQETQYF. CDR3 DNA: TGTGCCAGCTCCCGTCAGGAGACCCAGTACTTC.

A few counts support this clonotype. The chain recombines TRBV5-4 with TRBJ2-6, with D uncertain. Germline CDR1 is SGHNT and CDR2 is YYREEE (reference sequence). Trimming stripped 1 base from V and 1 base from J, with 6 bases between. The CDR3 runs 15 residues. In DNA, the CDR3 is TGTGCCAGCAGCTTGTGGGGATCTGGGGCCAACGTCCTGACTTTC. This codes for CASSLWGSGANVLTF.

This clonotype is classed as medium-sized (0.01 to 0.1%). The genes are TRBV7-2 and TRBJ1-1, with D possibly being TRBD1 (6 bases). With 5 bases removed from V and 1 base from J, the gap between germline ends came to 14 bases. Germline CDR1 SGHTA, CDR2 FQGNSA. There are 15 residues in the CDR3. The CDR3 DNA follows: TGTGCCAGCAGCGCGTCCGGGACAACGAACACTGAAGCTTTCTTT. Protein sequence: CASSASGTTNTEAFF. Complete variable domain (other parts from reference TRBV7-2 and TRBJ1-1): GAGVSQSPSNKVTEKGKDVELRCDPISGHTALYWYRQSLGQGLEFLIYFQGNSAPDKSGLPSDRFSAERTGGSVSTLTIQRTQQEDSAVYLCASSASGTTNTEAFFGQGTRLTVV.

This clonotype was picked up a small number of times. The gene calls are TRBV5-1 and TRBJ2-3; D gene uncertain. Germline V gene lookup returns CDR1 SGHRS and CDR2 YFSETQ. Deletions cut 2 bases from V and 3 bases from J, with 7 bases between. This CDR3 spans 13 amino acids. The CDR3 loop reads CASSFTTTDTQYF. In DNA form, the CDR3 reads TGCGCCAGCAGCTTCACGACGACAGATACGCAGTATTTT.

This clonotype has more than one count but fewer than ten. The CDR3 reads CATAPPGPPNIQYF. The DNA of the CDR3 is TGTGCCACCGCCCCCCCGGGGCCCCCAAACATTCAGTACTTC. This rearrangement joins TRBV15 to TRBJ2-4; D possibly matches TRBD1 or TRBD2 (5 bases each). Between the trimmed V and J ends, which lost 8 bases and 6 bases, there was a span of 17 bases. This CDR3 has 14 amino acids. Looked up from germline, CDR1 is LNHNV and CDR2 is YYDKDF (reference sequence).

This clonotype was detected ten times or more. The CDR3 here is CSVEGLNTGELFF. The CDR3 DNA is TGCAGCGTTGAGGGACTAAACACCGGGGAGCTGTTTTTT. This chain uses TRBV29-1 with TRBJ2-2; 7 nucleotides align to TRBD2. CDR3 length: 13 residues. The germline CDR1 and CDR2 sequences are SQVTM and ANQGSEA. The trim removed 3 bases at V and 2 bases at J, leaving 0 bases unmatched.

Details on this clonotype: This may arise from a read error, as a much more abundant clone is one base away. The rearrangement joins TRBV12-3 or TRBV12-4 to TRBJ2-1; 7 bases line up with TRBD1. The trim removed 6 bases at V and 5 bases at J, leaving 4 bases unmatched. This CDR3 has 13 residues. CDR3 nucleotide sequence: TGTGCCAGCAGGGGACAGACCCACAATGAGCAGTTCTTC. It translates to CASRGQTHNEQFF.

This clonotype was observed at least ten times. The chain carries TRBV5-5 and TRBJ1-1; D is unclear. Trimming cost V 0 bases and J 4 bases, with 13 bases left between them. This CDR3 is 15 amino acids long. Germline V gives CDR1 SGHKS, CDR2 YYEKEE (reference sequence). CDR3 sequence reads: CASSLDGRLGTEAFF. CDR3 sequence (DNA): TGTGCCAGCAGCTTGGATGGTCGGTTGGGCACTGAAGCTTTCTTT.

The sample holds many counts of this clonotype. V and J are TRBV10-3 and TRBJ1-1, with TRBD1 matching 9 bases. Per the germline V gene, CDR1 is ENHRY and CDR2 is SYGVKD. The CDR3 spans 14 residues. V was clipped by 6 bases and J by 0 bases; unmatched bases: 2. CDR3 DNA sequence: TGTGCCATCAGGGGACAGGGAATGAACACTGAAGCTTTCTTT. Translated, it gives CAIRGQGMNTEAFF.

This chain uses TRBV12-3 or TRBV12-4 with TRBJ2-1; D ambiguous. The V end lost 5 bases, the J end lost 7 bases, and 6 bases lay between the germline ends. This CDR3 is built from 11 residues. The CDR3 region is CASSLTNEQFF. The CDR3 nucleotides are TGTGCCAGCAGTCTTACAAATGAGCAGTTCTTC.

CDR3 region: CATSASRLQPQHF. CDR3 DNA sequence: TGTGCCACCAGTGCCTCCCGACTTCAGCCCCAGCATTTT. The V gene is TRBV24-1, the J gene TRBJ1-5; D unresolved. V lost 5 bases and J 6 bases, leaving 10 bases between the germline ends. CDR1 KGHDR and CDR2 SFDVKD come from the germline V gene. The CDR3 has 13 residues.

A few counts support this clonotype. The rearrangement joins TRBV10-3 to TRBJ2-3; 8 bases are shared with TRBD1. This CDR3 region has 12 residues. Germline CDR1 and CDR2: ENHRY and SYGVKD. Unmatched junction bases numbered 2, after V lost 6 bases and J lost 6 bases. In DNA, the CDR3 is TGTGCCATCAGGACAGGGGAGGATACGCAGTATTTT. It translates to CAIRTGEDTQYF.

The genes are TRBV7-2 and TRBJ2-1; TRBD1 might be the D (6 bases). This CDR3 is 14 amino acids long. Looked up from germline, CDR1 is SGHTA and CDR2 is FQGNSA. Trimming took off 5 bases at V and 7 bases at J, with 15 bases between the two ends. CDR3 DNA: TGTGCCAGCAGCCCTTCCGGGACACAGAATGAGCAGTTCTTC. Its translation: CASSPSGTQNEQFF.

This clonotype has just a few counts. V and J are TRBV29-1 and TRBJ2-3; 7 bases fit TRBD1. The CDR3 runs 14 residues. V lost 7 bases and J lost 1; bases outside the gene matches: 8. Germline V CDR1 and CDR2: SQVTM, ANQGSEA. CDR3 coding DNA: TGCAGCGCCTTCACAGGGGTCGGCACAGATACGCAGTATTTT. Its protein product is CSAFTGVGTDTQYF.

This clonotype was seen a few times. V and J are TRBV28 and TRBJ2-3; 9 nucleotides line up with TRBD1. After removal of 5 bases from V and 5 bases from J, the junction contained 14 bases not matched to a gene. The CDR3 sequence is 17 residues long. Germline CDR1 is MDHEN and CDR2 is SYDVKM. Here the CDR3 reads CASSPNRGRGVRDTQYF. In DNA, the CDR3 is TGTGCCAGCAGTCCAAACAGGGGGCGAGGGGTGAGAGATACGCAGTATTTT. The full variable domain, its missing parts supplied by reference TRBV28 and TRBJ2-3, is DVKVTQSSRYLVKRTGEKVFLECVQDMDHENMFWYRQDPGLGLRLIYFSYDVKMKEKGDIPEGYSVSREKKERFSLILESASTNQTSMYLCASSPNRGRGVRDTQYFGPGTRLTVL.

The V and J genes are TRBV28 and TRBJ2-3; unclear D gene. The length of the CDR3 is 12 residues. CDR1 is MDHEN, CDR2 SYDVKM, per germline. Trimming cost V 4 bases and J 5 bases, with 7 bases left between them. This CDR3 reads CASSSTGDTQYF. The CDR3 DNA reads as TGTGCCAGCAGTTCCACCGGAGATACGCAGTATTTT.